Only one count was recorded for the clone carrying this TCR beta chain. What it binds is not known. This sample is drawn from a study of T-cell memory formation after mild COVID-19. Study overall: TCR clusters were mostly confined to one donor each.

In TCRdb, the 5' RACE reads were re-called with MiXCR into one record per CDR3 protein. This table holds approximately 250,000 distinct CDR3 sequences, around 15% found once. General study results and limits: Some clones that responded were present in memory (sampled pre-infection), which suggests cross-reactive memory joined.

The J segment lost 7 bases and the V segment lost 0 bases, leaving 14 bases of the junction unmatched. Germline CDR1 MGHRA, CDR2 YSYEKL. The CDR3 runs to 17 residues. The chain has TRBV4-1 and TRBJ1-2, with TRBD1 matching over 7 bases. The receptor was derived from a man between 18 and 29 years old who had mild COVID-19 (a few samples of this study predate the infection). Cell type and time point are not known. The sequencing input was PBMCs or a T cell subset sorted from them (not recorded which). The CDR3 loop reads CASSQEKIIGGRSGYTF. The CDR3 nucleotides read TGCGCCAGCAGCCAAGAAAAAATTATAGGGGGCCGTAGTGGCTACACCTTC.